The clone carrying this T cell receptor beta chain has just a few counts. Its target is not known. These data are taken from a study of post-analysis software for immune sequencing data. Findings of the study overall: In patients, TRBV5-6, TRBV5-1 and TRBV20-1 belonged to about five TRBV segments found more frequently than in controls.

CDR1 and CDR2 from the germline V gene are SNHLY and FYNNEI. The CDR3 runs 17 residues. The ends were cut back, 4 bases at V and 0 bases at J, with 16 bases in the middle. TCR beta cDNA libraries included unique molecular identifiers. One entry per CDR3 protein, called by TCRdb with MiXCR from the PCR reads. The sample includes roughly 700,000 distinct CDR3 sequences, roughly 30% seen only once; the top ten take 0.55% to 0.65%. The specimen sequenced was blood. The TCR was taken from a girl between 5 and 17 years old with multiple sclerosis. V usage is TRBV2 and J usage is TRBJ2-4, with D unresolved. The DNA of the CDR3 is TGTGCCAGCAGTGTGACGGAAGACCAGCTAGCCAAAAACATTCAGTACTTC. It translates to CASSVTEDQLAKNIQYF.